This T cell receptor (beta chain) derives from a study of human T cells and chemical hapten exposure. Separate cDNA molecules received unique molecular identifiers, which the library attached to them. Each CDR3 protein is one row after TCRdb ran MiXCR on the RACE reads. The sample shows 240,000 or so distinct CDR3 sequences, 7.5% to 9% of them seen only once. The CDR3 has 17 amino acids. Germline V gives CDR1 MNHNY, CDR2 SVGAGI (reference sequence). J lost 1 base, V lost 5 bases, and 7 bases had no gene match. Noted time point: pre-sensitization, week 0. Sample treatment: therapeutic diphenylcyclopropenone sensitization with weekly scalp DPC. Unfractionated whole blood was the source from which total RNA was extracted.

Sequencing was performed on whole blood, taken in connection with sensitization to the hapten diphenylcyclopropenone (DPC). This TCR was recovered from a woman aged 40 to 50 with alopecia areata. Some clones in this sample may be carry-over from other donors' samples. The chain uses TRBV6-6 and TRBJ2-2, with TRBD1 identical over 10 bases. The CDR3: CASSPTGGRENTGELFF. In DNA, the CDR3 is TGTGCCAGCAGTCCGACAGGGGGCAGGGAGAACACCGGGGAGCTGTTTTTT.